This T cell receptor (beta chain) was observed in a study of human T cells and chemical hapten exposure. Study overall: The patient population, which was mostly female, had alopecia areata, totalis or universalis. Study-level results: TCRs above 1 in 1000 frequency did not change with DPC sensitization. Compared with pre-sensitization or healthy control sets, expanded TCRs clustered more.

Worth noting for this clonotype: What it binds is unknown.

The study's library attached unique molecular identifiers to single cDNA molecules. TCRdb reanalysed the RACE reads using MiXCR and keeps one entry per CDR3 protein. This sample has about 380,000 distinct CDR3 sequences, with 4.5% to 5.5% found just once. Between the trimmed V and J ends, which lost 0 bases and 10 bases, there was a span of 16 bases. Germline V gene data show CDR1 as MNHEY and CDR2 as SVGAGI. The CDR3 length is 16 residues. Time point indicated: pre-sensitization, week 0. The sample's treatment: therapeutic diphenylcyclopropenone sensitization with weekly scalp DPC. The chain employs TRBV6-5 and TRBJ1-6; possibly TRBD1 for D (5 bases). The starting material was whole blood, obtained in connection with sensitization to the hapten diphenylcyclopropenone (DPC). The sequence came from a woman between 50 and 59 years old with alopecia areata. Some clones in this sample may be carry-over from other donors' samples. CDR3 in amino acids: CASSYSTAGQGSPLHF. In DNA, the CDR3 is TGTGCCAGCAGTTACTCGACGGCAGGACAAGGGTCACCCCTCCACTTT.